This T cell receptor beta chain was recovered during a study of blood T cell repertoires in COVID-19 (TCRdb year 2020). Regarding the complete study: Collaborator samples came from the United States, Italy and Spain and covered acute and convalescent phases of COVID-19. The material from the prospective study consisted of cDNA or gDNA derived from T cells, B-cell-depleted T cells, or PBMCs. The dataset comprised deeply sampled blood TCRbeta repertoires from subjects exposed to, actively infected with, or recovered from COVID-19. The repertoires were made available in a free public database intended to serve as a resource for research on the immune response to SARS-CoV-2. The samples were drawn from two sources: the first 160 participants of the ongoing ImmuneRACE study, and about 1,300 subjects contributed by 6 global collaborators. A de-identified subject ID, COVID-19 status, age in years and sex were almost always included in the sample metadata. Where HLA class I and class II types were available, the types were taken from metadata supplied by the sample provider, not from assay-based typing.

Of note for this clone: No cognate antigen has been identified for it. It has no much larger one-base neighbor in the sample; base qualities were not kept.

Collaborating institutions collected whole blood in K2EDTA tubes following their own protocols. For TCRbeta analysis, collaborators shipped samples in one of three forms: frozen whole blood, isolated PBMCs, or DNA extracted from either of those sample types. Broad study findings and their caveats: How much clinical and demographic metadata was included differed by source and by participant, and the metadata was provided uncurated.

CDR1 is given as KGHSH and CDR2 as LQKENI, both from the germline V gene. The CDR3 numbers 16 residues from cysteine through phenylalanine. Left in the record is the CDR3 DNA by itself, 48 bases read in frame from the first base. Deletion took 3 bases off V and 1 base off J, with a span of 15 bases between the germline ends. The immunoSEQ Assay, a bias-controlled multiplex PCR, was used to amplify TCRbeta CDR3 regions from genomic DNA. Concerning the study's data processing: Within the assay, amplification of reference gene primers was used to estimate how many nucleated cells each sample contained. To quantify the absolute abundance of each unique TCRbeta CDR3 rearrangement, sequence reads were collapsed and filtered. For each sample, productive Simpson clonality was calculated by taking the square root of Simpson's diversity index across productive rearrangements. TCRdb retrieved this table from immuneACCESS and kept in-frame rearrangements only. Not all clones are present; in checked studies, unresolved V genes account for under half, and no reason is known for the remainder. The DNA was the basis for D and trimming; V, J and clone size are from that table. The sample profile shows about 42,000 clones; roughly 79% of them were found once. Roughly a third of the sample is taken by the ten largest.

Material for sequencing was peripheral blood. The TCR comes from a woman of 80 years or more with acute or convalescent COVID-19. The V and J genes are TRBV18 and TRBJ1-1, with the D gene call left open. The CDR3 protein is CASSPRRPGGNTEAFF. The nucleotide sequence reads TGTGCCAGCTCACCGAGGAGGCCCGGCGGGAACACTGAAGCTTTCTTT.